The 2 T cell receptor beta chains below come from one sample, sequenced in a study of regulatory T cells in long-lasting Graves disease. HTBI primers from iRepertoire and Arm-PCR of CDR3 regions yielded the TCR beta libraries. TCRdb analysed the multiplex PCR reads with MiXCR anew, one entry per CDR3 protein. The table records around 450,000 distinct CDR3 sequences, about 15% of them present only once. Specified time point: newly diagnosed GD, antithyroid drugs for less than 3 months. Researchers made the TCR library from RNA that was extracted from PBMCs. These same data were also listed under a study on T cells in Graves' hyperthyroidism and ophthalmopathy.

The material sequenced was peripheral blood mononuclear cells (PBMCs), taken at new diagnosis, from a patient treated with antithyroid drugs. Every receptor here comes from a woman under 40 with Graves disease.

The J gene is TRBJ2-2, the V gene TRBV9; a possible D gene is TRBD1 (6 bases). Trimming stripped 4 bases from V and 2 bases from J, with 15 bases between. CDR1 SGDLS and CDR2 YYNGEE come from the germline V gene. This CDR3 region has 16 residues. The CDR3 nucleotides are TGTGCCAGCAGCCAGGGGCTACAAACAAACACCGGGGAGCTGTTTTTT. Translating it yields CASSQGLQTNTGELFF.

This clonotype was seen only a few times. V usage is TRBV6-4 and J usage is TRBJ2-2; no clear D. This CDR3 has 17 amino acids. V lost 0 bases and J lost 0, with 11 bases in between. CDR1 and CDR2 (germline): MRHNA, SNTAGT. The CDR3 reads CASSDSLAEANTGELFF. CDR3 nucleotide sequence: TGTGCCAGCAGTGACTCTTTAGCTGAAGCGAACACCGGGGAGCTGTTTTTT.